Sequencing of this TCR beta chain was carried out in a study of blood T cell repertoires in COVID-19. About the research overall: The United States, Italy and Spain provided the acute and convalescent COVID-19 samples. Sources were T cells, B-cell-depleted T cells, or PBMCs; the material itself was cDNA or gDNA.

Per the study methods: Reference gene primer amplification in the assay estimated nucleated cell counts. Profiled with immunoSEQ multiplex PCR; TCRdb holds only in-frame clones, not every one. V and J calls and clone size come straight from that table; D and trimming were deduced from the DNA. The data hold about 130,000 clones, with about 80% observed a single time. The CDR3 loop spans 15 amino acids. V was pared by 5 bases and J by 5 bases, with 8 bases of the junction left unmatched. Germline V gives CDR1 SGHAT, CDR2 FQNNGV. This sequence joins TRBV11-2 and TRBJ1-4, with TRBD1 matching over 7 bases. This receptor was identified in a man aged 35 to 55 with active or convalescent COVID-19. The sample taken for sequencing was peripheral blood. The CDR3 spells CASSPTRGINEKLFF. The CDR3 DNA sequence: TGTGCCAGCAGCCCGACCAGGGGGATCAATGAAAAACTGTTTTTT.